This T cell receptor beta chain is drawn from a study of T-cell reconstitution after alpha-beta-depleted transplantation in children. Germline V CDR1 and CDR2: SQVTM, ANQGSEA. This CDR3 spans 12 amino acids. Between the trimmed V and J ends, which lost 7 bases and 0 bases, there was a span of 9 bases. Study-wide results and limits: Reports say that about two months after transplant, the alpha-beta T cells came out of several hundred graft clones that had expanded. One year post-transplant, T-cell counts and diversity were largely derived from T cells produced anew. There were some patients whose high TCRbeta diversity at day 60 came from surviving recipient T cells and thymic progenitors.

This clonotype has ten or more counts. Its antigen remains unidentified. Library preparation (for TCRbeta) was performed with unique molecular identifiers. TCRdb ran MiXCR on the PCR reads and lists one entry per CDR3 protein. This sample has fewer than 550,000 distinct CDR3 sequences, with about 10% found just once. This sequence joins TRBV29-1 and TRBJ1-1; D possibly corresponds to TRBD1 (6 bases). The sequencing here drew on PBMCs, taken before TCRalphabeta/CD19-depleted stem cell transplant. This TCR derives from a child aged 2-15 years with inherited bone marrow failure, due to receive a stem cell transplant. CDR3 protein: CSATGVNTEAFF. The CDR3 nucleotides are TGCAGCGCGACAGGCGTGAACACTGAAGCTTTCTTT. Supplemented by reference TRBV29-1 and TRBJ1-1, the full variable domain reads SAVISQKPSRDICQRGTSLTIQCQVDSQVTMMFWYRQQPGQSLTLIATANQGSEATYESGFVIDKFPISRPNLTFSTLTVSNMSPEDSSIYLCSATGVNTEAFFGQGTRLTVV.